What follows describes a single T cell receptor beta chain. Its matching antigen is unknown. Donors were healthy Caucasian individuals from Russia aged roughly 6 to 90. It was with a sample-barcoded 5' primer and a J-beta primer mix that a second PCR of roughly 7 to 12 cycles was run. TCRdb reanalysed the 5' RACE reads using MiXCR and keeps one entry per CDR3 protein. This table has roughly 2 million distinct CDR3 sequences, about 50% appearing once. Per the germline V gene, CDR1 is LNHDA and CDR2 is SQIVND (reference sequence). The V and J ends lost 5 bases and 11 bases, in that order; junction bases with no gene match: 7. The CDR3 extends over 12 amino acids. This record comes from a study of blood T cells in healthy people across ages. Points from the study as a whole: Changes in expanded clonotypes were possibly confounded, as the CMV status of donors was unknown.

The sequence came from a woman in her forties in good health. The chain links TRBV19 to TRBJ2-5, with TRBD1 identical over 8 bases. Sequences were obtained from blood. The CDR3 sequence is CASSDRGSEQYF. The CDR3 DNA reads TGTGCCAGTAGTGACAGGGGCAGTGAGCAGTACTTC.